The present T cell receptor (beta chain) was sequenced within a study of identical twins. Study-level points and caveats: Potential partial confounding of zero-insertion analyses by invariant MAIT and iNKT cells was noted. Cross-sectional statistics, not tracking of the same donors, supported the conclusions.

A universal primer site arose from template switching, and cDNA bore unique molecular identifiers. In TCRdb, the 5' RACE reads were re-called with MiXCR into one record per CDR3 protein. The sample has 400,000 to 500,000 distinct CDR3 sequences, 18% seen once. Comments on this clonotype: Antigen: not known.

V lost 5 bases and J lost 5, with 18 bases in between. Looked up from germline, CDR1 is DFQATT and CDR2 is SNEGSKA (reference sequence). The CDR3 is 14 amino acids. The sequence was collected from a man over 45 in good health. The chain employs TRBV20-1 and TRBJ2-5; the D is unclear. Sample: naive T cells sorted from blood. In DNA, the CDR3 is TGCAGTGCTGCCCCTCTAGGCCCCCGGGAGACCCAGTACTTC. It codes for CSAAPLGPRETQYF.